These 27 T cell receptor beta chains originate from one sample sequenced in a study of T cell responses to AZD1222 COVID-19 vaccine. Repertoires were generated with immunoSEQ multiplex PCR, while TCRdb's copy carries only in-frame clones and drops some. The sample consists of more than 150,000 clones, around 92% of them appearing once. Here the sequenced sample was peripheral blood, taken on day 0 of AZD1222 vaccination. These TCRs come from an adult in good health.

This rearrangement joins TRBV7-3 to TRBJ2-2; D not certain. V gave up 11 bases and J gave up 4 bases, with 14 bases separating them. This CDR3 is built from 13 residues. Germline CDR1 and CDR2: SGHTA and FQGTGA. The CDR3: CASSLATTGELFF. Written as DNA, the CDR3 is TGTGCCTCGAGTCTCGCGACCACCGGGGAGCTGTTTTTT.

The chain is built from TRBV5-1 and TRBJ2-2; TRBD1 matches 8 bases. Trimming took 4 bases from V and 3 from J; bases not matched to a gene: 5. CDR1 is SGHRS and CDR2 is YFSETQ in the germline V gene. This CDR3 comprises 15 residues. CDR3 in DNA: TGCGCCAGCAGCCCGGACAGGGTAGACACCGGGGAGCTGTTTTTT. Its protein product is CASSPDRVDTGELFF.

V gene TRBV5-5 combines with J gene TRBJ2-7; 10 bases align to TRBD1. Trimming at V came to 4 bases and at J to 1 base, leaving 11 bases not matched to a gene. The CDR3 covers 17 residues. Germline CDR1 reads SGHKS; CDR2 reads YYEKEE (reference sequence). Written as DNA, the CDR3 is TGTGCCAGCAGCGCTCCGGGGACAGGGGTTTTATCCTACGAGCAGTACGTC. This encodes CASSAPGTGVLSYEQYV.

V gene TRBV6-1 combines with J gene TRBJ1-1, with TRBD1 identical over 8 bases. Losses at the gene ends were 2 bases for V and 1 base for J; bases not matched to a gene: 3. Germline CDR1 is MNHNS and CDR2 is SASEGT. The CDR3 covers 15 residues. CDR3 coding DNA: TGTGCCAGCAGTGAACCGGGACAGGCGAACACTGAAGCTTTCTTT. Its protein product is CASSEPGQANTEAFF.

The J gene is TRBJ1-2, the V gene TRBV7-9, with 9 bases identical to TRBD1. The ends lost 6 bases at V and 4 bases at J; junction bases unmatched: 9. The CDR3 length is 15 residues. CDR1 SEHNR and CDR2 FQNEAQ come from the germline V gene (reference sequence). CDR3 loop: CASSPRDRVSYGYTF. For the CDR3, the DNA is TGTGCCAGCAGTCCAAGGGACAGGGTCAGCTATGGCTACACCTTC.

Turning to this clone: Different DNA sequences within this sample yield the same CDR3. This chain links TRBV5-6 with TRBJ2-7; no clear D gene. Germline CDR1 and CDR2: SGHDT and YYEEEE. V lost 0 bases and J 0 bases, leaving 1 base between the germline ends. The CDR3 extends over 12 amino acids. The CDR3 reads CASSLASYEQYF. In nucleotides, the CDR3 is TGTGCCAGCAGCTTGGCCTCCTACGAGCAGTACTTC.

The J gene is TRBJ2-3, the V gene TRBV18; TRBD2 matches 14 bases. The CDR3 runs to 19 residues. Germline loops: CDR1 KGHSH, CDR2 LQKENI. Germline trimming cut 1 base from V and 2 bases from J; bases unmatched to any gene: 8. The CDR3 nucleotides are TGTGCCAGCTCACCACAGACTAGCGGGAGGGCGTTTGACACAGATACGCAGTATTTT. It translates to CASSPQTSGRAFDTDTQYF.

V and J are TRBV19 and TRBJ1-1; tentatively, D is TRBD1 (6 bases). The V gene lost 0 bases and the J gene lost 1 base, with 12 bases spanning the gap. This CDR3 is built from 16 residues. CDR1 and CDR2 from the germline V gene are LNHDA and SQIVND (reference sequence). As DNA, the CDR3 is TGTGCCAGTAGTATAGATCGAGCAGGGGCGAACACTGAAGCTTTCTTT. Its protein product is CASSIDRAGANTEAFF.

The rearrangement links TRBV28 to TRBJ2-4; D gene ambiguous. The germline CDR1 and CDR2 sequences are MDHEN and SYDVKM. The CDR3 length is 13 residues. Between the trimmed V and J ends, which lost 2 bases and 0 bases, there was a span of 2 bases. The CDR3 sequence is CASSLIAKNIQYF. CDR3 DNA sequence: TGTGCCAGCAGTTTAATAGCCAAAAACATTCAGTACTTC.

The CDR3 here is CASSQAVRDRGNYGYTF. The CDR3 DNA follows: TGCGCCAGCAGCCAAGCCGTACGGGACAGGGGAAACTATGGCTACACCTTC. The V gene is TRBV4-1, the J gene TRBJ1-2; 10 nucleotides match TRBD1. Germline CDR1 reads MGHRA; CDR2 reads YSYEKL. The CDR3 has 17 residues. V dropped 1 base and J dropped 2; count of bases not matched to a gene: 7.

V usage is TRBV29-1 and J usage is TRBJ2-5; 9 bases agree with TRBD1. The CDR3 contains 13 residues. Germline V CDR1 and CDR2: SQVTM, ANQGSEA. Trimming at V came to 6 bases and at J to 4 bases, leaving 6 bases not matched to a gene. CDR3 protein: CSVHTGGVETQYF. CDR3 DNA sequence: TGCAGCGTACATACAGGGGGCGTAGAGACCCAGTACTTC.

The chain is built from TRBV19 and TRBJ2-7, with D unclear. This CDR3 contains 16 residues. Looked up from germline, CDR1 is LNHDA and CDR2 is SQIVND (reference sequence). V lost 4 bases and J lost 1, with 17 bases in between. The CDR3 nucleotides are TGTGCCAGTAGTACCGGATCGGTAGCCGTTTCCTACGAGCAGTACTTC. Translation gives CASSTGSVAVSYEQYF.

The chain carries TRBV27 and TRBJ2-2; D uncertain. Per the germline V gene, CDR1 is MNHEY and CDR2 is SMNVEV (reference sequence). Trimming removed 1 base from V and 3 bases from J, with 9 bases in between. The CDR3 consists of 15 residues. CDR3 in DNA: TGTGCCAGCAGTTTATTCGGACCTTACACCGGGGAGCTGTTTTTT. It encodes CASSLFGPYTGELFF.

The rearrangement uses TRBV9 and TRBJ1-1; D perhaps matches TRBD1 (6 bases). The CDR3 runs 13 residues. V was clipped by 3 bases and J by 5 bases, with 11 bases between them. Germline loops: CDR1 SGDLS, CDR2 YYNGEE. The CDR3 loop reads CASSEGGRTEAFF. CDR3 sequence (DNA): TGTGCCAGCAGCGAGGGGGGGAGGACTGAAGCTTTCTTT.

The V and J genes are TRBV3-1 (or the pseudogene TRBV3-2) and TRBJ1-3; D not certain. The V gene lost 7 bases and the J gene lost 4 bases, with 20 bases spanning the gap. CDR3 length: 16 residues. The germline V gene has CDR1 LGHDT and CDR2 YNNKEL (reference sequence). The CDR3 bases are TGTGCCAGCACCCACGAGCTGGTAGGAGTCGGAAACACCATATATTTT. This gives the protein CASTHELVGVGNTIYF.

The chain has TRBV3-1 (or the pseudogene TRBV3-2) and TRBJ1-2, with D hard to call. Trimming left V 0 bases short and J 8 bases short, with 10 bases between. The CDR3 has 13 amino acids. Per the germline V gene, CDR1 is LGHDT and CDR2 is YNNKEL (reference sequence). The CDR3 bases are TGTGCCAGCAGCCAAGATGTCACGGGGGGCTACACCTTC. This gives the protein CASSQDVTGGYTF.

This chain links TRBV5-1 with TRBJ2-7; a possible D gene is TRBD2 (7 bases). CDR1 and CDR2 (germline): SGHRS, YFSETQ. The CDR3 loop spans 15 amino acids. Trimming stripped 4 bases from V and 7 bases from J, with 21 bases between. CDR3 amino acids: CASSPSGGQRGEQYV. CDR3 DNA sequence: TGCGCCAGCAGCCCTTCCGGGGGGCAGAGAGGTGAGCAGTACGTC.

In nucleotides, the CDR3 is TGTGCCAGCAGCTTGTACGGGGAACCTGGGGAGCTGTTTTTT. This encodes CASSLYGEPGELFF. The chain has TRBV5-6 and TRBJ2-2, with TRBD2 as a possible D gene (5 bases). Trimming shortened V by 1 base and J by 8 bases, and 12 bases separated the two germline ends. Germline V gene lookup returns CDR1 SGHDT and CDR2 YYEEEE. The CDR3 sequence is 14 residues long.

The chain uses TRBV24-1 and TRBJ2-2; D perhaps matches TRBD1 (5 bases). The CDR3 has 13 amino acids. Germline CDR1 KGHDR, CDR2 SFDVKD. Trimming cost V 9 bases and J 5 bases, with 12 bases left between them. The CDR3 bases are TGTGCCACCGAAGACAGTGGGACCGGGGAGCTGTTTTTT. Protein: CATEDSGTGELFF.

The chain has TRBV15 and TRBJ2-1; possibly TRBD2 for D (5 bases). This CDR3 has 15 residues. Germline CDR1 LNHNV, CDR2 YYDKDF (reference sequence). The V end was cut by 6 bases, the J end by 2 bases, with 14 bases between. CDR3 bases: TGTGCCACCAGTGTCCTAGCTGCTACCTACAATGAGCAGTTCTTC. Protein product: CATSVLAATYNEQFF.

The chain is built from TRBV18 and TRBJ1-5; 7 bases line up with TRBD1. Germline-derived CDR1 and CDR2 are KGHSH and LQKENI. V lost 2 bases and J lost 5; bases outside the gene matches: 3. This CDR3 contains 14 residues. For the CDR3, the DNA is TGTGCCAGCTCACCATGGCAGGGGGATCAGCCCCAGCATTTT. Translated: CASSPWQGDQPQHF.

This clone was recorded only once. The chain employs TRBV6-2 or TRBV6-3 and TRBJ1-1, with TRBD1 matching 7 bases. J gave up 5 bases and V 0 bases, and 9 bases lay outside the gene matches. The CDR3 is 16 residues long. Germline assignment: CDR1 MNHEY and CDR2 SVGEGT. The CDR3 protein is CASSYSRQGEGTEAFF. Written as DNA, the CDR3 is TGTGCCAGCAGTTACTCCCGACAGGGTGAAGGGACTGAAGCTTTCTTT.

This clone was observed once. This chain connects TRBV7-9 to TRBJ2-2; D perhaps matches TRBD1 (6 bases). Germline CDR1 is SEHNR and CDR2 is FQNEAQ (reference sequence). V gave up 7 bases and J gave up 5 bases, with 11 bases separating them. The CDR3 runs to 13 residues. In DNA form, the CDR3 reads TGTGCCAGCACCAGGGGTGGGACCGGGGAGCTGTTTTTT. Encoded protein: CASTRGGTGELFF.

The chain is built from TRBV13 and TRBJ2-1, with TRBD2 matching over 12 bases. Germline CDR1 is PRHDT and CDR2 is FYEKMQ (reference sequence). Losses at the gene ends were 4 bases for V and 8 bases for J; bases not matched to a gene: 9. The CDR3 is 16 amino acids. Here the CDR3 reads CASSSPGTSGSHEQFF. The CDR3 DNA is TGTGCCAGCAGCTCCCCTGGGACTAGCGGGTCGCATGAGCAGTTCTTC.

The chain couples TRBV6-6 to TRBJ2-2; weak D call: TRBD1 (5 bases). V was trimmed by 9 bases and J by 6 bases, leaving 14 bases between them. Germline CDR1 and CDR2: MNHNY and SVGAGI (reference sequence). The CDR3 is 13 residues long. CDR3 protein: CARGIEGAGELFF. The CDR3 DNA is TGTGCCAGGGGTATAGAAGGGGCCGGGGAGCTGTTTTTT.

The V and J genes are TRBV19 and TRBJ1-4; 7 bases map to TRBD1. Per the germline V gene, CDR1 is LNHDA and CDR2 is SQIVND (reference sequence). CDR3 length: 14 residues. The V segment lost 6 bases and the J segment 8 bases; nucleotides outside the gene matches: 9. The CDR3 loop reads CASSLTGEGEKLFF. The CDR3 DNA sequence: TGTGCCAGTAGCTTAACAGGGGAAGGCGAAAAACTGTTTTTT.

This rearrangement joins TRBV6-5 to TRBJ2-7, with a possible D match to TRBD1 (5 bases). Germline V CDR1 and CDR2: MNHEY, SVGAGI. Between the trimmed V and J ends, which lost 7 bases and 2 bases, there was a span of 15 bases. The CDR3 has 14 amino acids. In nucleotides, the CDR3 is TGTGCCAGCATTGGGCTAGGGGCTACCTACGAGCAGTACTTC. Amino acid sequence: CASIGLGATYEQYF.